The 10 T cell receptor beta chains reported below all come from one sample, sequenced in a study of cytomegalovirus exposure and HLA in healthy donors. Using immunoSEQ multiplex PCR, the repertoire was profiled, and TCRdb retains in-frame clones only, with some absent. The table lists over 200,000 clones, around 88% of them singletons. Sample: PBMCs. These receptors all come from a woman aged 18-30 years in good health and CMV-seronegative.

The chain joins TRBV10-2 to TRBJ2-7, with D tentatively TRBD2 (6 bases). CDR1 and CDR2 (germline): WSHSY, SAAADI. V was trimmed by 1 base and J by 4 bases, leaving 11 bases between them. The CDR3 totals 14 residues. DNA of the CDR3: TGCGCCAGCAGTGAGTTGGGGACTCAATACGAGCAGTACTTC. Translating gives CASSELGTQYEQYF.

This clone was detected once. The CDR3 DNA is TGTGCCAGCAGTTACTCTGGGACAGGGCTGGAAAAACTGTTTTTT. Translating it yields CASSYSGTGLEKLFF. This chain uses TRBV6-5 with TRBJ1-4, with 9 positions matching TRBD1. The CDR3 has 15 amino acids. Trimming removed 0 bases from V and 8 bases from J; junction bases left unmatched: 4. CDR1 and CDR2 (germline): MNHEY, SVGAGI.

CDR3 nucleotide sequence: TGTGCCAGCAGCCAAGCCCAGGGCAGGTCCTACGAGCAGTACTTC. Protein product: CASSQAQGRSYEQYF. The V gene is TRBV7-6, the J gene TRBJ2-7, with D maybe TRBD1 (5 bases). Trimming removed 5 bases from V and 1 base from J, with 15 bases in between. Per germline, CDR1 SGHVS and CDR2 FNYEAQ. The CDR3 has 15 amino acids. The entire variable domain, with the rest obtained from reference TRBV7-6 and TRBJ2-7, is as follows: GAGVSQSPRYKVTKRGQDVALRCDPISGHVSLYWYRQALGQGPEFLTYFNYEAQQDKSGLPNDRFSAERPEGSISTLTIQRTEQRDSAMYRCASSQAQGRSYEQYFGPGTRLTVT.

The genes are TRBV29-1 and TRBJ2-1; 9 bases agree with TRBD2. The germline gives CDR1 SQVTM, CDR2 ANQGSEA. V lost 5 bases to trimming and J lost 3 bases; unmatched junction nucleotides: 5. The CDR3 spans 14 residues. CDR3 DNA sequence: TGCAGCGTTCGTCCAGCGGGAGGCTACAATGAGCAGTTCTTC. This gives the protein CSVRPAGGYNEQFF.

The chain couples TRBV13 to TRBJ2-5, with TRBD2 identical over 13 bases. CDR1 PRHDT and CDR2 FYEKMQ come from the germline V gene (reference sequence). The length of the CDR3 is 17 residues. With 3 bases clipped from V and 2 bases from J, the junction kept 6 bases outside the gene matches. CDR3: CASSFGGLAGLQETQYF. CDR3 DNA: TGTGCCAGCAGCTTTGGGGGACTAGCGGGGTTGCAAGAGACCCAGTACTTC.

This chain links TRBV6-1 with TRBJ1-5; D not resolved. V lost 6 bases and J 2 bases, leaving 8 bases between the germline ends. The CDR3 runs 13 residues. Per the germline V gene, CDR1 is MNHNS and CDR2 is SASEGT. In DNA form, the CDR3 reads TGTGCCAGCAGCCTCCGGGGCAATCAGCCCCAGCATTTT. Translated: CASSLRGNQPQHF.

The CDR3 DNA sequence: TGTGCCTGGAGTGTGGGGGAGGGACGCCGGGAGACCCAGTACTTC. Its translation: CAWSVGEGRRETQYF. The chain combines TRBV30 with TRBJ2-5; 7 bases fit TRBD2. The CDR3 consists of 15 residues. The germline CDR1 and CDR2 sequences are GTSNPN and SVGIG (reference sequence). V gave up 0 bases and J gave up 5 bases; unmatched junction bases: 9.

This clone was recorded only once. An end of the junction does not agree with germline; a read error may underlie this. This chain uses TRBV7-7 with TRBJ1-1; no clear D. The germline CDR1 and CDR2 sequences are SSHAT and FNYEAQ (reference sequence). This CDR3 region has 15 residues. CDR3 DNA: TGTGCTAGCAGCCTCTCCGTGGGTAGCGACACTGAAGCTTTCTTT. This gives the protein CASSLSVGSDTEAFF.

The chain is built from TRBV27 and TRBJ2-7; 9 bases are shared with TRBD1. Germline V gene data show CDR1 as MNHEY and CDR2 as SMNVEV (reference sequence). Trimming took 2 bases from V and 5 from J; bases not matched to a gene: 13. The CDR3 is made up of 17 amino acids. The CDR3 sequence is CASSLAAPGTGRNEQYF. CDR3 nucleotide sequence: TGTGCCAGCAGTTTAGCGGCTCCCGGGACAGGGCGCAACGAGCAGTACTTC.

This rearrangement joins TRBV27 to TRBJ1-4, with a possible D match to TRBD1 (5 bases). CDR1 is MNHEY and CDR2 is SMNVEV in the germline V gene (reference sequence). The V and J ends lost 3 bases and 4 bases respectively, with 9 bases between them. This CDR3 region has 14 residues. For the CDR3, the DNA is TGTGCCAGCAGTTTCGACAGACTTAATGAAAAACTGTTTTTT. Translation: CASSFDRLNEKLFF.